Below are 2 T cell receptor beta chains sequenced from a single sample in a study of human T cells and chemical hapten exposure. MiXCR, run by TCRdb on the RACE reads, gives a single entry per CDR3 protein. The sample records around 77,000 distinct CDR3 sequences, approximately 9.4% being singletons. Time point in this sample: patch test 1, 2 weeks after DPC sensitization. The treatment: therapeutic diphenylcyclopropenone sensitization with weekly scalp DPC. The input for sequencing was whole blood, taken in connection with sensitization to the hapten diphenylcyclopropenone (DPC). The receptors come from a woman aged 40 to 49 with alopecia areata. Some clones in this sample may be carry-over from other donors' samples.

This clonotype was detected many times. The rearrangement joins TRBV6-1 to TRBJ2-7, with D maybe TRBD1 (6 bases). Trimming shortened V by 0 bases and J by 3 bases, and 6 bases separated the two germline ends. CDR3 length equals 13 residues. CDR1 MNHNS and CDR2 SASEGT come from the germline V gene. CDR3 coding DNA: TGTGCCAGCAGTGAAGCGGACAGCTACGAGCAGTACTTC. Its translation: CASSEADSYEQYF.

The DNA for the CDR3 is TGTGCCAGCAGTAGACAGCAGCTCTCCTACAATGAGCAGTTCTTC. Translated, it gives CASSRQQLSYNEQFF. V is TRBV28 and J is TRBJ2-1, with a tentative D call TRBD1 (5 bases). The V and J ends lost 5 bases and 0 bases respectively, with 11 bases between them. The germline CDR1 and CDR2 sequences are MDHEN and SYDVKM. The CDR3 is made up of 15 amino acids.